This T cell receptor (beta chain) originates from a study of shared clonotypes between healthy human individuals. The assay was immunoSEQ multiplex PCR, and TCRdb's table has in-frame clones only and misses some. Of 2.5 million or so clones listed, around nine tenths are singletons. V dropped 1 base and J dropped 6; count of bases not matched to a gene: 6. Germline values: CDR1 LGHNT, CDR2 FRNRAP. The CDR3 totals 15 residues. This rearrangement joins TRBV12-5 to TRBJ1-2; 9 bases line up with TRBD1. The sequencing input was naive CD4+ T cells sorted from blood. Sample subset: CD45RA+ positively selected. The TCR originated in a man between 18 and 35 years old in good health. CDR3 in DNA: TGTGCTAGTGGTTTGGGAACAGGGGGCCCCAATGGCTACACCTTC. Its translation: CASGLGTGGPNGYTF.